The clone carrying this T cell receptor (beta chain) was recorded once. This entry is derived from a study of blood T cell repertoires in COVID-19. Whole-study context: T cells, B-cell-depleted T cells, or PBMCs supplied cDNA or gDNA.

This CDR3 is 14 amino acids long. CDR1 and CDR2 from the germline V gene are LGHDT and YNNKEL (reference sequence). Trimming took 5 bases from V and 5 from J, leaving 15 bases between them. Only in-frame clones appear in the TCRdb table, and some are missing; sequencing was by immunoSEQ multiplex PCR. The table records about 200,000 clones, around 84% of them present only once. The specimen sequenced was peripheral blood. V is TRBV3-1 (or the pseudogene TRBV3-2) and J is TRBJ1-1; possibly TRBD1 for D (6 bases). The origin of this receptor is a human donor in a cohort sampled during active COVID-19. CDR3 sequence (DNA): TGTGCCAGCAGCTACCTCAGGGGTAGTACTGAAGCTTTCTTT. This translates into CASSYLRGSTEAFF.